The 7 T cell receptor beta chains in this list originate from one sample, sequenced in a study of technical replicates of blood from several donors (dated by TCRdb to the late 2010s). The protocol used for the library was the immunoSEQ multiplex PCR assay. TCRdb retrieved this table from immuneACCESS and kept in-frame rearrangements only. Not all clones are present; in checked studies, unresolved V genes account for under half, and no reason is known for the remainder. Recorded for this sample are under 85,000 clones; about 96% of them occurred a single time. The biggest ten clones account for roughly 0.35% of the sample. Sequenced sample: T cells isolated from PBMCs. These receptors originate from a human donor in good health.

This chain connects TRBV7-8 to TRBJ2-1; TRBD1 might be the D (5 bases). CDR3 size: 14 residues. Germline V gene lookup returns CDR1 SGHVS and CDR2 FQNEAQ. V gave up 10 bases and J gave up 3 bases, with 16 bases separating them. In DNA, the CDR3 is TGTGCCACCTTAAGGGTAGGGGACTACAATGAGCAGTTCTTC. Its translation: CATLRVGDYNEQFF.

The rearrangement links TRBV6-5 to TRBJ2-7; 8 bases align to TRBD1. Germline V gene lookup returns CDR1 MNHEY and CDR2 SVGAGI. CDR3 length equals 16 residues. V gave up 0 bases and J gave up 3 bases; unmatched junction bases: 7. CDR3 protein: CASSYSTGQVLYEQYF. The CDR3 DNA follows: TGTGCCAGCAGTTACTCGACGGGACAGGTTCTCTACGAGCAGTACTTC.

Worth noting for this clone: A read error may produce the germline difference seen at one junction end. This rearrangement joins TRBV27 to TRBJ2-1; no firm D call. Germline V gives CDR1 MNHEY, CDR2 SMNVEV (reference sequence). CDR3 length: 9 residues. The CDR3 nucleotides are TGTGCCAGCACCGACGAGCGGTTCTTC. Its translation: CASTDERFF.

The rearrangement joins TRBV25-1 to TRBJ2-7, with 7 bases fitting TRBD2. V dropped 1 base and J dropped 1; count of bases not matched to a gene: 4. This CDR3 has 15 residues. Germline CDR1 and CDR2: MGHDK and SYGVNS. CDR3 DNA: TGTGCCAGCAGTGAATGGGGGGGACTTTCCTACGAGCAGTACTTC. Amino acids: CASSEWGGLSYEQYF.

The CDR3 coding sequence is TGTGCCAGCACGGGGGGGACAGCAGCTAACTATGGCTACACCTTC. Translation: CASTGGTAANYGYTF. This chain joins TRBV11-2 and TRBJ1-2, with 7 bases lining up with TRBD1. The CDR3 sequence is 15 residues long. In germline, CDR1 is SGHAT, CDR2 FQNNGV. V lost 7 bases to trimming and J lost 0 bases; unmatched junction nucleotides: 8.

This chain uses TRBV2 with TRBJ1-5; possibly TRBD1 for D (6 bases). In germline, CDR1 is SNHLY, CDR2 FYNNEI. This CDR3 contains 13 residues. The V and J ends lost 7 bases and 3 bases respectively, with 10 bases between them. The CDR3 sequence: CASIGGNNQPQHF. CDR3 bases: TGTGCCAGCATAGGGGGTAACAATCAGCCCCAGCATTTT.

The rearrangement joins TRBV6-5 to TRBJ1-1; 8 bases are a match to TRBD1. Germline CDR1 is MNHEY and CDR2 is SVGAGI. The V gene end was trimmed by 6 bases and the J gene end by 7 bases; junction bases not matched to a gene: 4. The CDR3 is made up of 12 amino acids. CDR3 sequence: CASSPGTGEAFF. The DNA for the CDR3 is TGTGCCAGCAGCCCCGGGACAGGTGAAGCTTTCTTT.